This T cell receptor beta chain was observed in a study of blood T cell repertoires in COVID-19. Study background: In Cohort 3, a recovered donor had either two negative PCRs, clearance, or symptom resolution.

Authors' analysis steps: Amplification from reference gene primers served as the basis for estimated nucleated cell counts. This table comes from immunoSEQ multiplex PCR, and its TCRdb copy is limited to in-frame clones, with some not included. V, J and clone size are taken as reported in that table, and D and trimming were inferred from the DNA itself. Of some 190,000 clones listed, about 88% are singletons. Germline lookup yields CDR1 SGHRS and CDR2 YFSETQ. After removal of 5 bases from V and 6 bases from J, the junction contained 3 bases not matched to a gene. The CDR3 is made up of 13 amino acids.

The sequenced sample consisted of PBMCs or T cells enriched from blood (not recorded which). This clonotype was sampled from a woman between 40 and 50 years old in a cohort exposed to, infected with or recovered from COVID-19 (not recorded which). The chain uses TRBV5-1 and TRBJ2-2; 8 bases are a match to TRBD2. The CDR3 here is CASSWTSPGELFF. The CDR3 DNA follows: TGCGCCAGCAGTTGGACTAGCCCCGGGGAGCTGTTTTTT.